This TCR beta chain was found in a study of cytomegalovirus exposure and HLA in healthy donors. Study-wide points: The sole available immune exposure information was CMV serostatus.

Researchers ran the PCR with 60 Vbeta and 13 Jbeta primers. Profiling relied on immunoSEQ multiplex PCR, and the TCRdb table lists in-frame clones only, not all of them. The repertoire holds over 150,000 clones, 70% to 80% seen once, with 9.5% to 10% in the top ten. The V gene end was trimmed by 0 bases and the J gene end by 8 bases; junction bases not matched to a gene: 7. Germline V gene sequence: CDR1 SGHNT, CDR2 YYREEE (reference sequence). This CDR3 contains 15 residues. A note on this clone: Its antigen is not known.

The clonotype originates from a man aged 18-30 years in good health and CMV-seropositive. Sequenced: PBMCs. The chain is built from TRBV5-4 and TRBJ2-2; the match to TRBD1 covers 7 bases. As DNA, the CDR3 is TGTGCCAGCAGCTTGGGGAACAGGGGTTCGGGGGAGCTGTTTTTT. Its translation: CASSLGNRGSGELFF.